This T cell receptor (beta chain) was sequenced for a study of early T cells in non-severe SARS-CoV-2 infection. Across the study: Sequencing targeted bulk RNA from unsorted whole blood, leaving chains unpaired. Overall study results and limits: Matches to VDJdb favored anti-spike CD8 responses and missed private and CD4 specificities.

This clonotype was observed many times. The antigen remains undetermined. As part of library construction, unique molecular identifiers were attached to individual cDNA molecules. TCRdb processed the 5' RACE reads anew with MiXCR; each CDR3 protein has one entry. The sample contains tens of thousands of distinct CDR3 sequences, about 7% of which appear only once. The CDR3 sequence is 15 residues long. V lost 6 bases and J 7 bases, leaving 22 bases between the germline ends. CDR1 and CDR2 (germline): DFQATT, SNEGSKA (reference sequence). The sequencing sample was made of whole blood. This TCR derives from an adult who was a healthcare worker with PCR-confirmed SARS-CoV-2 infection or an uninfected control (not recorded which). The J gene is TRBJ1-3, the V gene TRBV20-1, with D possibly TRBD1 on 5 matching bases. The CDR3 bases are TGCAGTGCCCTCCCCATGGGGGGAGGTGGGAACACCATATATTTT. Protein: CSALPMGGGGNTIYF.